These 16 T cell receptor beta chains were all obtained from the same sample, sequenced in a study of T cells in localized non-small cell lung cancer. Using immunoSEQ multiplex PCR, the repertoire was profiled, and TCRdb retains in-frame clones only, with some absent. This table holds 20,000 to 30,000 clones, about 86% found once. The material was peripheral blood, obtained before any cancer treatment. The origin of the receptors is a female donor aged 60 or older with stage I lung adenocarcinoma.

The chain employs TRBV5-6 and TRBJ1-1; a weak D match, TRBD1 (6 bases). V was cut by 3 bases and J by 4 bases, with 16 bases left in between. This CDR3 is 15 amino acids long. CDR1 and CDR2 from the germline V gene are SGHDT and YYEEEE. CDR3 nucleotide sequence: TGTGCCAGCAGCTCCCAACAGGGTAAAGTCACTGAAGCTTTCTTT. Its protein is CASSSQQGKVTEAFF.

The chain couples TRBV30 to TRBJ2-7; 7 bases fit TRBD2. With V trimmed by 2 bases and J by 1 base, 2 bases remained unmatched. The CDR3 runs to 13 residues. Germline V CDR1 and CDR2: GTSNPN, SVGIG (reference sequence). The CDR3 protein is CAWSSSGSYEQYF. For the CDR3, the DNA is TGTGCCTGGAGTTCTAGCGGATCCTACGAGCAGTACTTC.

This chain connects TRBV5-1 to TRBJ2-7; D is uncertain. Trimming removed 4 bases from V and 3 bases from J, with 11 bases in between. This CDR3 comprises 13 residues. Germline assignment: CDR1 SGHRS and CDR2 YFSETQ. CDR3 sequence reads: CASSKEPHYEQYF. CDR3 bases: TGCGCCAGCAGCAAAGAACCACACTACGAGCAGTACTTC.

V gene TRBV9 combines with J gene TRBJ2-2, with D perhaps TRBD1 (7 bases). This CDR3 spans 17 amino acids. In germline, CDR1 is SGDLS, CDR2 YYNGEE. V shed 4 bases and J shed 6 bases, with 22 bases lying between them. The CDR3 DNA reads TGTGCCAGCAGCTCCCCCCGTGGAGGGGGCGCCTCCGGGGAGCTGTTTTTT. This gives the protein CASSSPRGGGASGELFF. Full variable domain (missing parts from reference TRBV9 and TRBJ2-2): DSGVTQTPKHLITATGQRVTLRCSPRSGDLSVYWYQQSLDQGLQFLIQYYNGEERAKGNILERFSAQQFPDLHSELNLSSLELGDSALYFCASSSPRGGGASGELFFGEGSRLTVL.

The CDR3 DNA sequence: TGTGCCAGCAGTGAATCCGTCGGCTTGGACACTCGCTACGAGCAGTACTTC. Amino acid sequence: CASSESVGLDTRYEQYF. The chain uses TRBV6-1 and TRBJ2-7; possibly TRBD1 for D (5 bases). With 2 bases removed from V and 3 bases from J, the gap between germline ends came to 20 bases. The V gene's germline CDR1 is MNHNS and CDR2 SASEGT. CDR3 size: 17 residues.

The chain has TRBV6-1 and TRBJ2-7; 7 nucleotides match TRBD2. J was trimmed by 0 bases and V by 7 bases; bases with no gene match: 6. Germline V gene data show CDR1 as MNHNS and CDR2 as SASEGT. This CDR3 region has 14 residues. CDR3 protein: CASTAERDSYEQYF. As DNA, the CDR3 is TGTGCCAGCACTGCCGAGCGGGACTCCTACGAGCAGTACTTC.

This clone was seen only once. The chain uses TRBV11-3 and TRBJ1-1; 8 bases line up with TRBD1. Germline V gene lookup returns CDR1 SGHNT and CDR2 YENEEA. The trim removed 1 base at V and 8 bases at J, leaving 12 bases unmatched. This CDR3 has 16 amino acids. The CDR3 DNA is TGTGCCAGCAGCTTAGCTAGCCAGGGGGCACATTTGGAAGCTTTCTTT. Translation gives CASSLASQGAHLEAFF.

The chain employs TRBV11-1 and TRBJ2-2; the D call may be TRBD1 or TRBD2 (5 bases each). V shed 1 base and J shed 4 bases, with 13 bases lying between them. Germline V gives CDR1 SGHAT, CDR2 FQDESV (reference sequence). The CDR3 loop spans 16 amino acids. The CDR3: CASSLEISGPTGELFF. CDR3 nucleotides: TGTGCCAGCAGCTTAGAGATTTCGGGGCCCACCGGGGAGCTGTTTTTT.

This clone was counted once. The chain is built from TRBV18 and TRBJ2-2; the match to TRBD2 covers 11 bases. Germline values: CDR1 KGHSH, CDR2 LQKENI. Trimming cost V 3 bases and J 1 base; bases outside gene matches: 1. The CDR3 spans 16 residues. DNA of the CDR3: TGTGCCAGCTCACCCGGGACTAGCGGGAACACCGGGGAGCTGTTTTTT. It specifies CASSPGTSGNTGELFF. The complete variable domain, with remaining parts taken from reference TRBV18 and TRBJ2-2, reads NAGVMQNPRHLVRRRGQEARLRCSPMKGHSHVYWYRQLPEEGLKFMVYLQKENIIDESGMPKERFSAEFPKEGPSILRIQQVVRGDSAAYFCASSPGTSGNTGELFFGEGSRLTVL.

The chain is built from TRBV10-3 and TRBJ2-5; D not resolved. CDR3 size: 12 residues. Per the germline V gene, CDR1 is ENHRY and CDR2 is SYGVKD. V was shortened by 4 bases and J by 2 bases, with 5 bases between the two germline ends. For the CDR3, the DNA is TGTGCCATCAGTGCTGGTCAAGAGACCCAGTACTTC. Amino acid sequence: CAISAGQETQYF.

V is TRBV15 and J is TRBJ2-7; TRBD2 aligns across 8 bases. Germline trimming cut 5 bases from V and 0 bases from J; bases unmatched to any gene: 6. Germline V lookup: CDR1 LNHNV, CDR2 YYDKDF (reference sequence). The CDR3 covers 15 residues. For the CDR3, the DNA is TGTGCCACCAGCTTAATAGCGGGGAGCTCCTACGAGCAGTACTTC. This encodes CATSLIAGSSYEQYF.

Comments on this clone: One end of the junction fails to match germline, which may point to a read error. The same CDR3 is also encoded by other DNA sequences in this sample. V is TRBV9 and J is TRBJ1-1; D is possibly TRBD1 (5 bases). CDR3 length: 14 amino acids. Germline V gives CDR1 SGDLS, CDR2 YYNGEE. This chain's CDR3 is CASSVDGDDSEAFF. CDR3 sequence (DNA): TGTGCCAGCAGTGTAGATGGGGACGACAGTGAAGCTTTCTTT.

The J gene is TRBJ2-1, the V gene TRBV29-1; D unresolved. This CDR3 comprises 11 residues. Germline CDR1 reads SQVTM; CDR2 reads ANQGSEA. V was shortened by 3 bases and J by 8 bases, with 8 bases between the two germline ends. CDR3 in amino acids: CSVELEYEQFF. The CDR3 region has the DNA TGCAGCGTTGAGTTGGAGTATGAGCAGTTCTTC.

The genes are TRBV9 and TRBJ2-7; D is undetermined. Trimming left V 0 bases short and J 2 bases short, with 12 bases between. The CDR3 contains 15 residues. Per the germline V gene, CDR1 is SGDLS and CDR2 is YYNGEE. Written as DNA, the CDR3 is TGTGCCAGCAGCGTAGGGCAGGCCCAGACCTACGAGCAGTACTTC. Translated, it gives CASSVGQAQTYEQYF.

The sample holds one count of this clone. The chain employs TRBV5-8 and TRBJ2-2, with D possibly TRBD1 on 6 matching bases. The CDR3 length is 15 residues. Germline assignment: CDR1 SGHTS and CDR2 YDEGEE. Between the trimmed V and J ends, which lost 4 bases and 0 bases, there was a span of 10 bases. The CDR3 DNA reads TGTGCCAGCAGCGAGGGGACATCGAACACCGGGGAGCTGTTTTTT. This translates into CASSEGTSNTGELFF.

This clone has more than one count but fewer than ten. The rearrangement uses TRBV11-2 and TRBJ2-2; D not resolved. Germline V gene sequence: CDR1 SGHAT, CDR2 FQNNGV. Trimming removed 3 bases at V and 3 bases at J, with 5 bases between. The CDR3 covers 13 residues. The CDR3 reads CASSFTDTGELFF. In nucleotides, the CDR3 is TGTGCCAGCAGCTTCACGGACACCGGGGAGCTGTTTTTT.